The clone carrying this T cell receptor beta chain occurred a few times. No antigen is known for it. The sample belongs to a study of cytomegalovirus exposure and HLA in healthy donors. Notes on the study in general: In an earlier analysis, in 540 or so donors, most V segments appeared productive either ~87% or ~30% of the time.

The CDR3 contains 14 residues. V was pared by 4 bases and J by 3 bases, with 2 bases of the junction left unmatched. Per germline, CDR1 SGHRS and CDR2 YFSETQ. Use of 60 Vbeta and 13 Jbeta primers characterized the PCR. Clones were read by immunoSEQ multiplex PCR, and TCRdb kept only the in-frame ones, dropping some. Here the sample spans about 120,000 clones, roughly 70% being singletons. The receptor's source is a man aged 25 to 45 in good health and CMV-seronegative. Sequencing was performed on PBMCs. The rearrangement joins TRBV5-1 to TRBJ2-5; 11 bases are shared with TRBD1. The DNA of the CDR3 is TGCGCCAGCAGCACGGGACAGGGGGAAGAGACCCAGTACTTC. This sequence encodes CASSTGQGEETQYF.